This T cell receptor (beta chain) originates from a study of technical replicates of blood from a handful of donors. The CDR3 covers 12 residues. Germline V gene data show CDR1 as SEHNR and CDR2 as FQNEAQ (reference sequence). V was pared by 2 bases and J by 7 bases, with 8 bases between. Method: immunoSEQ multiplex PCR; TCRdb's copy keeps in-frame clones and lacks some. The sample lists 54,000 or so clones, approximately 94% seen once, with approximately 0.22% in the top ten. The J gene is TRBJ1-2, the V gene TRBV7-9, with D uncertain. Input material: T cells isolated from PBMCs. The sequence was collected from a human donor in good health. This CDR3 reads CASSLSVPGYTF. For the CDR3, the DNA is TGTGCCAGCAGCTTAAGCGTTCCTGGCTACACCTTC.